This TCR beta chain appears in the sequencing data of a study of T cell repertoires in cytomegalovirus infection. Turning to the study itself: Recently identified HLA-C-restricted CMV epitopes and well-studied HLA-B-restricted CMV epitopes were used by the study. Notes on the study in general: Carriers of CMV plus the relevant HLA were identified by cumulative public TCR beta family frequency. HLA-C-restricted CMV clonotypes gave the most frequent clonotype in two of eight donors.

V was shortened by 4 bases and J by 5 bases, with 16 bases between the two germline ends. Germline CDR1 reads SGHTA; CDR2 reads FQGNSA. CDR3 length equals 15 residues. A single record per CDR3 protein comes from TCRdb applying MiXCR to the reads. This sample yields about 830,000 distinct CDR3 sequences, of which about 31% are seen a single time; around 12% belongs to the top ten. Many counts were recorded for this clonotype. Its target is not known. The source was cultured CD8+ T cells from PBMCs, collected from culture after CMV antigen stimulation. The rearrangement links TRBV7-2 to TRBJ2-3, with unresolved D. The receptor was derived from a human donor in good health (CMV status not recorded). Some clones in this sample may be carry-over from other donors' samples. The CDR3 sequence is CASSSGPYGIDTQYF. The CDR3 DNA is TGTGCCAGCAGCTCCGGACCCTATGGCATAGATACGCAGTATTTT.